The next 17 T cell receptor beta chains were all read from a single sample in a study of lymphopenia after photon versus proton radiotherapy. TCRdb's table, derived via immunoSEQ multiplex PCR, lists solely in-frame clones and lacks some. The sample holds about 5,000 clones; 88% are singletons and the top ten take less than 20%. The sequencing here drew on peripheral blood, taken from a patient treated with photon-based radiotherapy. These receptors all come from a man aged 25-45 years with gastric cancer.

The chain employs TRBV7-2 and TRBJ1-4; 7 bases fit TRBD1. CDR3 length equals 14 residues. The V and J ends lost 5 bases and 7 bases, in that order; junction bases with no gene match: 7. Per the germline V gene, CDR1 is SGHTA and CDR2 is FQGNSA. This chain's CDR3 is CASSPRGEGEKLFF. The CDR3 DNA sequence: TGTGCCAGCAGCCCCAGGGGGGAGGGTGAAAAACTGTTTTTT.

The J gene is TRBJ1-1, the V gene TRBV18; tentatively, D is TRBD1 (6 bases). The V and J ends lost 5 bases and 0 bases respectively, with 10 bases between them. The CDR3 covers 14 residues. Germline V gene lookup returns CDR1 KGHSH and CDR2 LQKENI. The CDR3 loop is CASSSQGLNTEAFF. CDR3 sequence (DNA): TGTGCCAGCTCATCACAGGGTTTGAACACTGAAGCTTTCTTT.

The rearrangement joins TRBV7-2 to TRBJ1-5; 8 nucleotides line up with TRBD1. Germline CDR1 SGHTA, CDR2 FQGNSA. The V segment lost 1 base and the J segment 6 bases; nucleotides outside the gene matches: 11. This CDR3 spans 17 amino acids. CDR3 nucleotides: TGTGCCAGCAGCTTAGGGGGCAGGGGGCGCCCCGGTCAGCCCCAGCATTTT. Translation gives CASSLGGRGRPGQPQHF.

The chain is built from TRBV28 and TRBJ2-2; D gene unclear. This CDR3 contains 15 residues. CDR1 is MDHEN and CDR2 is SYDVKM in the germline V gene. The V end lost 3 bases, the J end lost 3 bases, and 11 bases lay between the germline ends. The CDR3 bases are TGTGCCAGCAGTTTTGGAGCAGAGGACACCGGGGAGCTGTTTTTT. Translating it yields CASSFGAEDTGELFF.

The V call is TRBV4-1, the J call TRBJ2-7; 8 bases are a match to TRBD1. The CDR3 consists of 15 residues. J was trimmed by 3 bases and V by 1 base; bases with no gene match: 5. CDR1 is MGHRA and CDR2 is YSYEKL in the germline V gene. CDR3 amino acids: CASSQGLQGGYEQYF. The DNA for the CDR3 is TGCGCCAGCAGCCAAGGCTTACAGGGGGGCTACGAGCAGTACTTC.

The CDR3 DNA follows: TGTGCCAGCAGTAACCAAGACGGGAGGGGCTACACCTTC. It specifies CASSNQDGRGYTF. This chain connects TRBV13 to TRBJ1-2, with D uncertain. V dropped 6 bases and J dropped 8 bases, with 16 bases sitting between them. The V gene's germline CDR1 is PRHDT and CDR2 FYEKMQ (reference sequence). The CDR3 runs 13 residues.

This clone was counted once. V and J are TRBV6-5 and TRBJ1-6; D is ambiguous. The CDR3 consists of 16 residues. The germline V and J ends were trimmed by 0 bases and 6 bases, with 12 bases remaining between them. CDR1 is MNHEY and CDR2 is SVGAGI in the germline V gene. The CDR3 bases are TGTGCCAGCAGTTACTCGATTACAGCCGGTAATTCACCCCTCCACTTT. Translated, it gives CASSYSITAGNSPLHF.

This chain uses TRBV19 with TRBJ1-5, with D uncertain. The germline V and J ends were trimmed by 6 bases and 1 base, with 19 bases remaining between them. Germline CDR1 is LNHDA and CDR2 is SQIVND (reference sequence). There are 17 residues in the CDR3. CDR3 amino acids: CASRSAEEAQSNQPQHF. The CDR3, as DNA: TGTGCCAGTAGGTCGGCGGAGGAGGCGCAGAGCAATCAGCCCCAGCATTTT.

V usage is TRBV28 and J usage is TRBJ2-5, with 8 nucleotides matching TRBD1. Judging by the DNA end, TRBJ2-7 fits better; the J call may be wrong. Per the germline V gene, CDR1 is MDHEN and CDR2 is SYDVKM. This CDR3 spans 17 amino acids. The CDR3 loop reads CASSSGGSRFNSYEQYF. DNA for the CDR3: TGTGCCAGCAGTTCAGGGGGCTCGAGATTTAACTCCTACGAGCAGTACTTC.

The chain has TRBV15 and TRBJ1-2; maybe TRBD1 (5 bases). Trimming cost V 3 bases and J 4 bases, with 9 bases left between them. Germline loops: CDR1 LNHNV, CDR2 YYDKDF (reference sequence). The CDR3 has 13 amino acids. For the CDR3, the DNA is TGTGCCACCAGCAGGGGAGGGGCCTATGGCTACACCTTC. This sequence encodes CATSRGGAYGYTF.

V usage is TRBV28 and J usage is TRBJ2-1; TRBD2 matches 11 bases. The germline V gene encodes CDR1 MDHEN and CDR2 SYDVKM. The CDR3 loop spans 16 amino acids. V lost 4 bases, J lost 2 bases, and 4 bases stayed unmatched. CDR3 amino acids: CASSSLAGVTYNEQFF. CDR3 sequence (DNA): TGTGCCAGCAGTTCACTAGCGGGAGTTACCTACAATGAGCAGTTCTTC.

The chain carries TRBV28 and TRBJ2-7; 9 nucleotides agree with TRBD2. Looked up from germline, CDR1 is MDHEN and CDR2 is SYDVKM. Trimming took 5 bases from V and 2 from J; bases not matched to a gene: 4. CDR3 length equals 14 residues. The CDR3 DNA reads TGTGCCAGCAGTCCCTCTAGCGGGACCTACGAGCAGTACTTC. Protein: CASSPSSGTYEQYF.

The chain uses TRBV27 and TRBJ2-1, with D perhaps TRBD1 or TRBD2 (5 bases each). CDR1 is MNHEY and CDR2 is SMNVEV in the germline V gene (reference sequence). V shed 5 bases and J shed 6 bases, with 11 bases lying between them. This CDR3 is 13 amino acids long. CDR3 DNA sequence: TGTGCCAGCAGTGCAAGGGACCTCAATGAGCAGTTCTTC. Amino acids: CASSARDLNEQFF.

This chain uses TRBV6-5 with TRBJ1-6; D perhaps matches TRBD1 (5 bases). Germline CDR1 reads MNHEY; CDR2 reads SVGAGI. Trimming took off 0 bases at V and 10 bases at J, with 16 bases between the two ends. The length of the CDR3 is 16 residues. CDR3 sequence (DNA): TGTGCCAGCAGTTACTCGATCAAACAGGATGAATCACCCCTCCACTTT. It codes for CASSYSIKQDESPLHF.

CDR3 sequence reads: CASSLMPYEQYF. In nucleotides, the CDR3 is TGTGCCAGCAGCTTAATGCCCTACGAGCAGTACTTC. The rearrangement uses TRBV7-2 and TRBJ2-7; D call uncertain. Trimming removed 2 bases at V and 2 bases at J, with 4 bases between. This CDR3 comprises 12 residues. Germline V lookup: CDR1 SGHTA, CDR2 FQGNSA.

The chain recombines TRBV25-1 with TRBJ1-2, with D hard to call. This CDR3 comprises 12 residues. Germline values: CDR1 MGHDK, CDR2 SYGVNS. V was trimmed by 4 bases and J by 8 bases, leaving 11 bases between them. This CDR3 is CASSAWARGYTF. As DNA, the CDR3 is TGTGCCAGCAGTGCGTGGGCGCGGGGCTACACCTTC.

The CDR3 nucleotides are TGTGCCAGCAGATCCGGGACTAGTCTATCCTACGAGCAGTACTTC. It codes for CASRSGTSLSYEQYF. J is TRBJ2-7 and V is TRBV28, with 8 bases matching TRBD2. CDR3 length: 15 residues. V lost 6 bases and J lost 1; bases outside the gene matches: 8. Germline V gene sequence: CDR1 MDHEN, CDR2 SYDVKM.